This TCR beta chain was sequenced for a study of cytomegalovirus exposure and HLA in healthy donors. PCR employed 60 Vbeta and 13 Jbeta primers. Measured with immunoSEQ multiplex PCR; TCRdb has only the in-frame clones, and not every one. The repertoire has about 160,000 clones, around three quarters of them found once; the top ten carry roughly 7.1%. For this clone: Its specificity is not known.

Per the germline V gene, CDR1 is SGHKS and CDR2 is YYEKEE (reference sequence). This CDR3 comprises 14 residues. The ends were cut back, 4 bases at V and 1 base at J, with 8 bases in the middle. Overall study findings and caveats: The listing of 150 to 200 TCR beta chains classed them as cytomegalovirus-associated.

V gene TRBV5-5 combines with J gene TRBJ1-4, with D possibly matching TRBD1 (5 bases). The receptor was derived from a man aged 40-49 years in good health and CMV-seropositive. The sequencing input was PBMCs. This CDR3 is CASSGGLTNEKLFF. The CDR3 coding sequence is TGTGCCAGCAGCGGGGGGTTAACTAATGAAAAACTGTTTTTT.